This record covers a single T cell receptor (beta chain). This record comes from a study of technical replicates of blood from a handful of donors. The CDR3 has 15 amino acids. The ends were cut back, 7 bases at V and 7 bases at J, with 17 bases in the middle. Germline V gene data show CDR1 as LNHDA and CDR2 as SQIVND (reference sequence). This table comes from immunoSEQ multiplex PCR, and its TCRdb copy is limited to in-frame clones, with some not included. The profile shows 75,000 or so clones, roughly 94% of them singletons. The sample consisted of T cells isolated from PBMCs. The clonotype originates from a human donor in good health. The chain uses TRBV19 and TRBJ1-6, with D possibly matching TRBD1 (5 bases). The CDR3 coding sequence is TGTGCCAGTAAGGCAGGGCCCCTACTAAATTCACCCCTCCACTTT. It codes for CASKAGPLLNSPLHF.